This entry features one TCR beta chain sequence. This clone is a singleton in its sample. Its antigen has not been determined. Base qualities are not at hand, and no much larger clone is one base apart. To sequence the TCRbeta CDR3 region, genomic DNA was isolated from the sorted cells. The immunoSEQ Assay was used to sequence the TCRbeta CDR3 regions. Entries here come from immuneACCESS through TCRdb and include only in-frame sequences with V and J called. Some clones fail to appear in such tables; in the studies checked, an unresolved V gene covers under half of the shortfall, and the cause of the remainder is unknown. The sample table lists under 80,000 clones, around 87% of them with a count of one. Of the sample, about 4% falls within the top ten clones. The sample comes from a study of OX40 agonist ivuxolimab in advanced cancers. Regarding the research as a whole: Ivuxolimab was an agonistic, fully human IgG2 monoclonal antibody directed against OX40 (CD134), a costimulatory receptor. The paper reports the monotherapy dose-escalation portion (N of about 51 patients) of the phase I ivuxolimab trial. The point of sequencing TCRbeta in the periphery was to test whether ivuxolimab changed TCR sequence diversity and drove clonal T-cell expansion. Intravenous ivuxolimab was administered to patients every 2 weeks at six dose levels: 0.01, 0.1, 0.3, 1.5, 3 and 10 mg/kg. Three dose-escalation patients achieved partial responses, one with hepatocellular carcinoma and two with cutaneous melanoma. Among the 50 to 55 dose-escalation patients, approximately 20 had hepatocellular carcinoma, approximately 15 melanoma, 9 renal cell carcinoma and 9 head and neck cancer. A male proportion of around 83% and a mean age of approximately 62 years, ranging from roughly 23 to 79, were recorded for the dose-escalation cohort. Patients were allowed to have had prior anti-PD-1, anti-PD-L1 or anti-CTLA-4 therapy, and 40% of the dose-escalation patients had previously received checkpoint inhibitors.

The full study reports these points: In the 0.1-3.0 mg/kg groups, partial responders were among the patients with the lowest normalized peripheral clonal expansion, particularly in CD8+ T cells. At doses from 0.1 to 3.0 mg/kg, clonal expansion was seen in both CD4+ and CD8+ blood T cells between baseline and week 6. Low levels of normalized T-cell clonal expansion were also shown by some nonresponding patients. After ivuxolimab, more expanded clones were found on average in CD8+ T cells than in CD4+ T cells. Antigen specificity was not determined for the clonally expanded peripheral T cells.

Reading the germline V gene (reference sequence) gives CDR1 MNHEY and CDR2 SMNVEV. The CDR3 holds 17 amino acids from the cysteine to the phenylalanine. The sequence is cut down to CDR3 DNA, 51 bases in frame from base 1. Unmatched junction bases come to 7, with V trimmed by 3 bases and J by 6 bases. The trial excluded patients who had a history of autoimmune disease or who were on systemic immunosuppression. Peripheral blood for TCR sequencing was collected from all dose cohorts at baseline, on cycle 4 day 1, and on cycle 7 day 1. The samples were taken from a phase I, first-in-human, multicenter, open-label dose-escalation trial of ivuxolimab. Adults with locally advanced or metastatic melanoma, renal cell, hepatocellular, or head and neck squamous cell carcinoma were enrolled in the trial. Before TCR sequencing, CD4+ T cells and CD8+ T cells from peripheral blood were sorted into separate populations.

This sequence uses TRBV27 and TRBJ2-3; TRBD2 aligns with 15 central bases. Specimen: CD4+ or CD8+ T cells sorted from blood, collected in a trial of the OX40 agonist ivuxolimab. This sequence originates from an adult with an advanced solid tumor such as melanoma, head and neck, liver or kidney cancer. In nucleotides, the sequence is TGTGCCAGCAGTTTTCGGGGACTAGCGGGGGGACCTGATACGCAGTATTTT. It translates as CASSFRGLAGGPDTQYF.